This T cell receptor beta chain was found in a study of cytomegalovirus exposure and HLA in healthy donors. Study as a whole: In a previous analysis, 95 million to 130 million unique TCR beta sequences were found from some 180 million T cells. HLA-typed donors were the source of roughly 85 million unique TCRs held in an early data release.

The V and J ends lost 2 bases and 11 bases, in that order; junction bases with no gene match: 11. The CDR3 covers 16 residues. Germline V gene data show CDR1 as MNHNY and CDR2 as SVGAGI (reference sequence). Healthy donors of bone marrow made up the group. The records do not include a CMV serostatus for this donor. Researchers ran the PCR with 60 Vbeta and 13 Jbeta primers. Data came from immunoSEQ multiplex PCR; TCRdb stores just in-frame clones and leaves some out. This sample has approximately 140,000 clones; around 73% occur once, and the top ten carry approximately 2.9%. This rearrangement joins TRBV6-6 to TRBJ2-3; 12 nucleotides line up with TRBD2. Source material: PBMCs. The source of this sequence is a human donor in good health. This chain's CDR3 is CASSYGRLAGARQQYF. CDR3 nucleotide sequence: TGTGCCAGCAGTTACGGAAGACTAGCGGGGGCCCGGCAGCAGTATTTT.